A single sample is the source of the 27 T cell receptor beta chains below, sequenced in a study of cytomegalovirus exposure and HLA in healthy donors. PCR involved 60 Vbeta and 13 Jbeta primers. Repertoires were generated with immunoSEQ multiplex PCR, while TCRdb's copy carries only in-frame clones and drops some. This repertoire includes about 50,000 clones. Sequenced sample: PBMCs. The receptors were gathered from a man between 18 and 29 years old in good health and CMV-seropositive.

The J gene is TRBJ2-1, the V gene TRBV5-1; 8 positions agree with TRBD2. The CDR3 is made up of 16 amino acids. The ends lost 1 base at V and 9 bases at J; junction bases unmatched: 12. Germline V lookup: CDR1 SGHRS, CDR2 YFSETQ. The CDR3 nucleotides are TGCGCCAGCAGCTTGTCCGCTAGCGGGCACGACGGTGAGCAGTTCTTC. It is translated as CASSLSASGHDGEQFF.

The chain joins TRBV9 to TRBJ2-7; a weak D match, TRBD2 (7 bases). V lost 0 bases, J lost 2 bases, and 12 bases lay in between. CDR3 length: 15 amino acids. Germline CDR1 is SGDLS and CDR2 is YYNGEE. The CDR3 loop reads CASSVGGGGTYEQYF. The CDR3 DNA follows: TGTGCCAGCAGCGTAGGCGGCGGGGGCACCTACGAGCAGTACTTC.

This rearrangement joins TRBV7-8 to TRBJ2-7, with 7 bases lining up with TRBD2. CDR3 length equals 15 residues. After removal of 2 bases from V and 3 bases from J, the junction contained 7 bases not matched to a gene. Germline lookup yields CDR1 SGHVS and CDR2 FQNEAQ. CDR3 nucleotides: TGTGCCAGCAGCTTAAGTCTAGCGGAGGGCTACGAGCAGTACTTC. It yields the protein CASSLSLAEGYEQYF. Filled out from reference TRBV7-8 and TRBJ2-7, the complete variable domain reads GAGVSQSPRYKVAKRGQDVALRCDPISGHVSLFWYQQALGQGPEFLTYFQNEAQLDKSGLPSDRFFAERPEGSVSTLKIQRTQQEDSAVYLCASSLSLAEGYEQYFGPGTRLTVT.

This sequence joins TRBV29-1 and TRBJ2-5, with 10 bases matching TRBD2. Germline CDR1 SQVTM, CDR2 ANQGSEA. The CDR3 runs to 17 residues. The J segment lost 5 bases and the V segment lost 7 bases, leaving 19 bases of the junction unmatched. Here the CDR3 DNA reads TGCAGCGCTACGCCCGGATGGAGTAGCGGGAGGTTTGAGACCCAGTACTTC. This sequence encodes CSATPGWSSGRFETQYF.

The chain combines TRBV4-1 with TRBJ2-7; TRBD2 matches at 11 bases. The CDR3 sequence is 19 residues long. V dropped 0 bases and J dropped 0; count of bases not matched to a gene: 10. Per the germline V gene, CDR1 is MGHRA and CDR2 is YSYEKL. CDR3 sequence: CASSQDRGTSGFSSYEQYF. In DNA, the CDR3 is TGCGCCAGCAGCCAAGACCGCGGGACTAGCGGTTTCAGCTCCTACGAGCAGTACTTC.

V usage is TRBV28 and J usage is TRBJ2-6, with D tentatively TRBD1 (6 bases). V shed 2 bases and J shed 5 bases, with 7 bases lying between them. Germline V gene data show CDR1 as MDHEN and CDR2 as SYDVKM. The CDR3 runs 14 residues. CDR3 sequence reads: CASSLGTRANVLTF. The CDR3 coding sequence is TGTGCCAGCAGTTTAGGGACACGGGCCAACGTCCTGACTTTC.

The gene calls are TRBV9 and TRBJ1-1, with D possibly TRBD1 on 5 matching bases. Trimming removed 1 base at V and 0 bases at J, with 13 bases between. The CDR3 consists of 16 residues. Germline V gives CDR1 SGDLS, CDR2 YYNGEE. This CDR3 reads CASSVTGEKMNTEAFF. CDR3 coding DNA: TGTGCCAGCAGCGTAACAGGAGAAAAGATGAACACTGAAGCTTTCTTT.

J is TRBJ2-1 and V is TRBV7-9; a possible D gene is TRBD2 (5 bases). The germline V gene has CDR1 SEHNR and CDR2 FQNEAQ (reference sequence). This CDR3 is 14 amino acids long. V was trimmed by 5 bases and J by 9 bases, leaving 17 bases between them. The CDR3 DNA sequence: TGTGCCAGCAGCCCCCCCTGCACTGCGGGTGAGCAGTTCTTC. Its protein product is CASSPPCTAGEQFF.

This chain links TRBV25-1 with TRBJ2-7; 7 bases fit TRBD2. Germline V gene data show CDR1 as MGHDK and CDR2 as SYGVNS. V trimming: 1 base; J trimming: 0 bases; junction bases outside the gene matches: 9. The CDR3 spans 17 residues. DNA for the CDR3: TGTGCCAGCAGTGAATCCAGAGCGGGACTGCGCTCCTACGAGCAGTACTTC. It encodes CASSESRAGLRSYEQYF.

The genes are TRBV6-6 and TRBJ2-6; D is ambiguous. The germline V and J ends were trimmed by 5 bases and 0 bases, with 8 bases remaining between them. CDR1 is MNHNY and CDR2 is SVGAGI in the germline V gene (reference sequence). The length of the CDR3 is 15 residues. The CDR3 coding sequence is TGTGCCAGCAGTATAAGCTACTCTGGGGCCAACGTCCTGACTTTC. This codes for CASSISYSGANVLTF.

This chain connects TRBV28 to TRBJ2-7; TRBD2 agrees at 12 bases. Germline V lookup: CDR1 MDHEN, CDR2 SYDVKM. V lost 6 bases to trimming and J lost 1 base; unmatched junction nucleotides: 4. CDR3 length: 15 amino acids. The CDR3 protein is CASRRLAGVSYEQYF. Here the CDR3 DNA reads TGTGCCAGCAGGAGACTAGCGGGAGTGTCCTACGAGCAGTACTTC.

This chain links TRBV27 with TRBJ2-5; D perhaps matches TRBD2 (5 bases). The CDR3 sequence is 14 residues long. Germline assignment: CDR1 MNHEY and CDR2 SMNVEV (reference sequence). V lost 4 bases and J 1 base, leaving 10 bases between the germline ends. In nucleotides, the CDR3 is TGTGCCAGCAGTTCCTCGGGGTTCCAAGAGACCCAGTACTTC. It yields the protein CASSSSGFQETQYF.

V is TRBV7-9 and J is TRBJ1-2; 7 positions match TRBD1. Germline trimming cut 0 bases from V and 6 bases from J; bases unmatched to any gene: 4. Germline lookup yields CDR1 SEHNR and CDR2 FQNEAQ (reference sequence). The CDR3 sequence is 14 residues long. The CDR3 region has the DNA TGTGCCAGCAGCTTAGCGGGACAGCTCGATGGCTACACCTTC. It translates to CASSLAGQLDGYTF. The full variable domain, completed using reference TRBV7-9 and TRBJ1-2, is DTGVSQNPRHKITKRGQNVTFRCDPISEHNRLYWYRQTLGQGPEFLTYFQNEAQLEKSRLLSDRFSAERPKGSFSTLEIQRTEQGDSAMYLCASSLAGQLDGYTFGSGTRLTVV.

V gene TRBV7-9 combines with J gene TRBJ2-3; D not certain. The CDR3 has 15 residues. V shed 3 bases and J shed 4 bases, with 14 bases lying between them. Germline values: CDR1 SEHNR, CDR2 FQNEAQ (reference sequence). CDR3 sequence: CASSLGVVSADTQYF. As DNA, the CDR3 is TGTGCCAGCAGCTTGGGTGTAGTGAGCGCAGATACGCAGTATTTT.

The chain links TRBV7-2 to TRBJ2-7, with a possible D match to TRBD1 (6 bases). The germline V and J ends were trimmed by 5 bases and 0 bases, with 11 bases remaining between them. Germline V CDR1 and CDR2: SGHTA, FQGNSA. The CDR3 is 14 residues long. The CDR3 nucleotides read TGTGCCAGCAGCAAACAGGGTAGCTCCTACGAGCAGTACTTC. It encodes CASSKQGSSYEQYF. Complete variable domain (other parts from reference TRBV7-2 and TRBJ2-7): GAGVSQSPSNKVTEKGKDVELRCDPISGHTALYWYRQSLGQGLEFLIYFQGNSAPDKSGLPSDRFSAERTGGSVSTLTIQRTQQEDSAVYLCASSKQGSSYEQYFGPGTRLTVT.

The V and J genes are TRBV2 and TRBJ2-7; 7 bases are a match to TRBD2. Germline V gene data show CDR1 as SNHLY and CDR2 as FYNNEI. The CDR3 is 13 amino acids. V lost 9 bases, J lost 5 bases, and 10 bases stayed unmatched. The CDR3 sequence: CASLAGGLHEQYF. CDR3 sequence (DNA): TGTGCCAGTTTAGCGGGCGGCCTCCACGAGCAGTACTTC.

J is TRBJ2-1 and V is TRBV9; 11 positions agree with TRBD2. The CDR3 has 15 amino acids. The germline V gene encodes CDR1 SGDLS and CDR2 YYNGEE. V gave up 3 bases and J gave up 7 bases; unmatched junction bases: 6. The CDR3 DNA sequence: TGTGCCAGCAGCGAGTTAGCGGGAGGGGATAATGAGCAGTTCTTC. Encoded protein: CASSELAGGDNEQFF.

The V and J genes are TRBV5-5 and TRBJ2-3; TRBD1 might be the D (5 bases). The CDR3 has 14 amino acids. The germline CDR1 and CDR2 sequences are SGHKS and YYEKEE (reference sequence). Trimming left V 5 bases short and J 0 bases short, with 10 bases between. The CDR3 DNA is TGTGCCAGCAGTCAGGGCCGGAGCACAGATACGCAGTATTTT. Translation: CASSQGRSTDTQYF. Full variable domain (missing parts from reference TRBV5-5 and TRBJ2-3): DAGVTQSPTHLIKTRGQQVTLRCSPISGHKSVSWYQQVLGQGPQFIFQYYEKEERGRGNFPDRFSARQFPNYSSELNVNALLLGDSALYLCASSQGRSTDTQYFGPGTRLTVL.

The chain carries TRBV29-1 and TRBJ2-7; no definite D call. Germline CDR1 reads SQVTM; CDR2 reads ANQGSEA. Trimming shortened V by 5 bases and J by 0 bases, and 8 bases separated the two germline ends. This CDR3 has 12 residues. The CDR3 is CSVQGSSYEQYF. Here the CDR3 DNA reads TGCAGCGTTCAAGGCAGCTCCTACGAGCAGTACTTC.

The chain couples TRBV19 to TRBJ1-3, with D hard to call. The CDR3 spans 15 residues. Germline-derived CDR1 and CDR2 are LNHDA and SQIVND (reference sequence). V lost 4 bases, J lost 4 bases, and 14 bases lay in between. The CDR3 here is CASSKRGLEGNTIYF. The CDR3, as DNA: TGTGCCAGTAGTAAAAGAGGGTTGGAAGGAAACACCATATATTTT.

The chain links TRBV7-3 to TRBJ2-2, with TRBD2 as a possible D gene (5 bases). Germline V CDR1 and CDR2: SGHTA, FQGTGA. This CDR3 has 14 amino acids. Trimming stripped 0 bases from V and 5 bases from J, with 7 bases between. The CDR3 DNA is TGTGCCAGCAGCTTAACGGGAGTAACCGGGGAGCTGTTTTTT. Protein: CASSLTGVTGELFF.

The gene calls are TRBV29-1 and TRBJ2-2, with 10 bases that match TRBD2. Germline CDR1 is SQVTM and CDR2 is ANQGSEA. This CDR3 has 14 amino acids. V was clipped by 3 bases and J by 8 bases; unmatched bases: 6. CDR3 nucleotides: TGCAGCGTTGAGCTAGCGGGAGAACCGGGGGAGCTGTTTTTT. It is translated as CSVELAGEPGELFF.

This chain uses TRBV18 with TRBJ1-3; tentative D call: TRBD1 (5 bases). CDR3 size: 19 residues. CDR1 KGHSH and CDR2 LQKENI come from the germline V gene. V gave up 1 base and J gave up 0 bases, with 19 bases separating them. The CDR3 spells CASSPLEAGDFISGNTIYF. The CDR3 DNA sequence: TGTGCCAGCTCACCACTCGAGGCGGGGGACTTTATCTCTGGAAACACCATATATTTT. The complete variable domain, with remaining parts taken from reference TRBV18 and TRBJ1-3, reads NAGVMQNPRHLVRRRGQEARLRCSPMKGHSHVYWYRQLPEEGLKFMVYLQKENIIDESGMPKERFSAEFPKEGPSILRIQQVVRGDSAAYFCASSPLEAGDFISGNTIYFGEGSWLTVV.

The chain employs TRBV9 and TRBJ2-7, with 8 bases lining up with TRBD2. The CDR3 consists of 15 residues. The germline V gene has CDR1 SGDLS and CDR2 YYNGEE. Losses at the gene ends were 0 bases for V and 5 bases for J; bases not matched to a gene: 7. This CDR3 reads CASSVGVAGSHEQYF. The CDR3, as DNA: TGTGCCAGCAGCGTAGGGGTAGCGGGAAGCCACGAGCAGTACTTC.

CDR3 in DNA: TGTGCCAGCAGCCGGACTAGCCCATACGAGCAGTACTTC. As protein: CASSRTSPYEQYF. The chain has TRBV7-9 and TRBJ2-7, with TRBD2 matching over 8 bases. Germline CDR1 is SEHNR and CDR2 is FQNEAQ (reference sequence). The CDR3 is 13 residues long. Trimming cost V 5 bases and J 4 bases; bases outside gene matches: 4. Variable domain in full (rest from reference TRBV7-9 and TRBJ2-7): DTGVSQNPRHKITKRGQNVTFRCDPISEHNRLYWYRQTLGQGPEFLTYFQNEAQLEKSRLLSDRFSAERPKGSFSTLEIQRTEQGDSAMYLCASSRTSPYEQYFGPGTRLTVT.

The gene calls are TRBV9 and TRBJ2-6; D is possibly TRBD2 (5 bases). Looked up from germline, CDR1 is SGDLS and CDR2 is YYNGEE. V was cut by 2 bases and J by 0 bases, with 6 bases left in between. This CDR3 region has 15 residues. The CDR3 sequence: CASSVEGSGANVLTF. The CDR3 coding sequence is TGTGCCAGCAGCGTCGAGGGCTCTGGGGCCAACGTCCTGACTTTC.

The J gene is TRBJ1-2, the V gene TRBV20-1; no firm D call. The CDR3 runs 11 residues. CDR1 and CDR2 (germline): DFQATT, SNEGSKA (reference sequence). Deletions cut 3 bases from V and 7 bases from J, with 9 bases between. The CDR3 region is CSASGGFGYTF. As DNA, the CDR3 is TGCAGTGCTAGTGGAGGGTTTGGCTACACCTTC.